The clone carrying this T cell receptor beta chain occurred once. Its cognate antigen is unknown. Germline CDR1 KGHDR, CDR2 SFDVKD. The germline V and J ends were trimmed by 0 bases and 4 bases, with 8 bases remaining between them. The CDR3 is 14 residues long. The data stem from a study of T cell responses to AZD1222 COVID-19 vaccine. The overall study: Second-dose intervals near 4 or 12 weeks were combined. Whole-study results and caveats: Two AZD1222 doses significantly raised spike-specific TCR breadth and depth over controls. Researchers took repertoire samples only after the peak T cell response had come.

The protocol was immunoSEQ multiplex PCR, while the TCRdb copy is restricted to in-frame clones and leaves out a portion. The data show 100,000 to 150,000 clones, with over 75% seen just once and approximately 3.3% held by the top ten. The sequence was collected from an adult in good health. V and J are TRBV24-1 and TRBJ2-5; D is ambiguous. The sequencing here drew on peripheral blood, taken on day 0 of AZD1222 vaccination. The CDR3 spells CATSDLQARETQYF. As DNA, the CDR3 is TGTGCCACCAGTGATTTGCAGGCCCGAGAGACCCAGTACTTC.